What follows are 25 T cell receptor beta chains derived from one specimen sequenced in a study of shared clonotypes between healthy human individuals. The assay was immunoSEQ multiplex PCR, and TCRdb's table has in-frame clones only and misses some. This sample has around 370,000 clones, with 95% to 97% found just once. Sequences were obtained from memory CD8+ T cells sorted from blood. This sample's subset: CD45RO+ cells pooled with CCR7-negative TemRA cells. The receptors were sampled from a man between 25 and 39 years old in good health.

This chain joins TRBV15 and TRBJ1-3; D not certain. The CDR3 covers 13 residues. Germline CDR1 and CDR2: LNHNV and YYDKDF (reference sequence). Trimming cost V 4 bases and J 4 bases, with 8 bases left between them. CDR3 in amino acids: CATSIGRGNTIYF. The CDR3 bases are TGTGCCACCAGCATTGGGAGGGGAAACACCATATATTTT. The whole variable domain, remainder taken from reference TRBV15 and TRBJ1-3, is DAMVIQNPRYQVTQFGKPVTLSCSQTLNHNVMYWYQQKSSQAPKLLFHYYDKDFNNEADTPDNFQSRRPNTSFCFLDIRSPGLGDTAMYLCATSIGRGNTIYFGEGSWLTVV.

The chain couples TRBV27 to TRBJ1-2, with D possibly being TRBD1 (5 bases). Germline CDR1 MNHEY, CDR2 SMNVEV (reference sequence). Trimming took 8 bases from V and 14 from J, leaving 21 bases between them. CDR3 size: 12 residues. The CDR3 nucleotides are TGTGCCAGCGGACCTACCGACAGTTTCGGAACCTTC. Translation: CASGPTDSFGTF.

Details on this clone: At one end the junction does not follow the germline gene, possibly because of a read error. The chain couples TRBV7-7 to TRBJ2-3; D possibly corresponds to TRBD2 (6 bases). The length of the CDR3 is 13 residues. Germline V lookup: CDR1 SSHAT, CDR2 FNYEAQ (reference sequence). CDR3 coding DNA: TGTGCTAGCAGCTTAGCGGTCGGTAATCCGCAGTATTTT. Protein product: CASSLAVGNPQYF.

This clone has only one observation. V gene TRBV19 combines with J gene TRBJ1-1; 8 bases agree with TRBD1. This CDR3 has 14 residues. Germline CDR1 reads LNHDA; CDR2 reads SQIVND (reference sequence). V trimming: 5 bases; J trimming: 4 bases; junction bases outside the gene matches: 6. The CDR3, as DNA: TGTGCCAGTAGTGGACAGGGAGGGGGCACTGAAGCTTTCTTT. As protein: CASSGQGGGTEAFF.

V gene TRBV20-1 combines with J gene TRBJ2-1, with TRBD1 identical over 8 bases. CDR1 and CDR2 (germline): DFQATT, SNEGSKA (reference sequence). This CDR3 has 11 residues. V lost 4 bases to trimming and J lost 15 bases; unmatched junction nucleotides: 8. This CDR3 reads CSATYRDRWFF. The CDR3, as DNA: TGCAGTGCTACCTACCGGGACAGGTGGTTCTTC.

The genes are TRBV28 and TRBJ1-3, with 10 positions matching TRBD1. The CDR3 extends over 15 amino acids. Germline trimming cut 8 bases from V and 4 bases from J; bases unmatched to any gene: 8. Germline CDR1 MDHEN, CDR2 SYDVKM. This CDR3 is CASERQGASGNTIYF. CDR3 sequence (DNA): TGTGCCAGCGAGAGACAGGGGGCATCGGGAAACACCATATATTTT.

The chain combines TRBV10-3 with TRBJ2-6; TRBD2 matches 14 bases. The germline CDR1 and CDR2 sequences are ENHRY and SYGVKD. V lost 3 bases and J lost 3; bases outside the gene matches: 4. The CDR3 spans 18 residues. The CDR3 bases are TGTGCCATCAGTGACTCCGGACTAGCGGGAGGTGGGGCCAACGTCCTGACTTTC. Its translation is CAISDSGLAGGGANVLTF.

The chain has TRBV4-2 and TRBJ2-1, with 14 bases lining up with TRBD2. CDR3 size: 16 residues. Losses at the gene ends were 1 base for V and 7 bases for J; bases not matched to a gene: 3. CDR1 is LGHNA, CDR2 YNFKEQ, per germline. CDR3: CASSQGGTSGSNEQFF. CDR3 bases: TGTGCCAGCAGCCAAGGCGGGACTAGCGGGAGTAATGAGCAGTTCTTC.

This CDR3 reads CASSLVLNNEQFF. Here the CDR3 DNA reads TGTGCCAGCAGCTTAGTCCTAAACAATGAGCAGTTCTTC. The chain carries TRBV7-3 and TRBJ2-1; D is unresolved. This CDR3 comprises 13 residues. Trimming shortened V by 2 bases and J by 5 bases, and 7 bases separated the two germline ends. Per the germline V gene, CDR1 is SGHTA and CDR2 is FQGTGA.

The rearrangement joins TRBV19 to TRBJ1-1; D is unclear. This CDR3 is built from 15 residues. CDR1 LNHDA and CDR2 SQIVND come from the germline V gene (reference sequence). V lost 6 bases to trimming and J lost 0 bases, with 14 bases between them. CDR3 nucleotide sequence: TGTGCCAGTAGCCCACTTATGTCGCTGAACACTGAAGCTTTCTTT. Translated: CASSPLMSLNTEAFF.

This sequence joins TRBV7-2 and TRBJ2-3; TRBD2 matches at 9 bases. The germline V gene has CDR1 SGHTA and CDR2 FQGNSA. The CDR3 is 17 residues long. V trimming: 1 base; J trimming: 5 bases; junction bases outside the gene matches: 10. The CDR3 nucleotides read TGTGCCAGCAGCTTAGTCCTAGCGGGAACTTCCATAGATACGCAGTATTTT. It specifies CASSLVLAGTSIDTQYF.

The chain's CDR3 is CASSPQGVDEQFF. The CDR3 nucleotides are TGTGCCAGCAGCCCACAGGGGGTCGATGAGCAGTTCTTC. The J gene is TRBJ2-1, the V gene TRBV5-6; 8 bases map to TRBD1. Germline V gives CDR1 SGHDT, CDR2 YYEEEE. The CDR3 spans 13 residues. Unmatched junction bases numbered 5, after V lost 4 bases and J lost 8 bases.

In its sample, this clone was seen once. The chain is built from TRBV13 and TRBJ2-1; D call uncertain. CDR3 size: 17 residues. Trimming stripped 5 bases from V and 0 bases from J, with 17 bases between. CDR1 is PRHDT, CDR2 FYEKMQ, per germline (reference sequence). The CDR3 sequence is CASSTKTRLSSYNEQFF. The CDR3 DNA is TGTGCCAGCAGCACCAAAACACGCTTGAGCTCCTACAATGAGCAGTTCTTC.

This clone showed up just once. The chain combines TRBV28 with TRBJ2-7; 13 bases map to TRBD2. The CDR3 runs to 16 residues. Germline assignment: CDR1 MDHEN and CDR2 SYDVKM. Losses at the gene ends were 6 bases for V and 4 bases for J; bases not matched to a gene: 9. This CDR3 reads CASRRERTSGRYEQYF. The CDR3 DNA sequence: TGTGCCAGCAGGCGGGAAAGGACTAGCGGGAGATACGAGCAGTACTTC.

The V gene is TRBV9, the J gene TRBJ2-7; 11 bases match TRBD2. Germline-derived CDR1 and CDR2 are SGDLS and YYNGEE. V dropped 4 bases and J dropped 3; count of bases not matched to a gene: 6. The CDR3 contains 15 residues. The CDR3 is CASSPGTSGHYEQYF. The CDR3 region has the DNA TGTGCCAGCAGCCCCGGGACTAGCGGACACTACGAGCAGTACTTC.

The V gene is TRBV4-1, the J gene TRBJ2-7; TRBD1 is a possible D gene (6 bases). Trimming removed 0 bases at V and 2 bases at J, with 14 bases between. Per the germline V gene, CDR1 is MGHRA and CDR2 is YSYEKL. This CDR3 has 16 amino acids. The CDR3 here is CASSQDGAGDAYEQYF. The CDR3 DNA is TGCGCCAGCAGCCAAGATGGGGCAGGGGATGCCTACGAGCAGTACTTC.

The genes are TRBV27 and TRBJ2-7; 8 nucleotides align to TRBD1. The CDR3 is made up of 14 amino acids. V shed 5 bases and J 7 bases; nucleotides not matched to a gene: 10. Per the germline V gene, CDR1 is MNHEY and CDR2 is SMNVEV (reference sequence). CDR3: CASSPGTGSREQYF. CDR3 DNA: TGTGCCAGCAGTCCCGGGACAGGCTCGAGGGAGCAGTACTTC.

This CDR3 is CASSIQGWGETQYF. CDR3 in DNA: TGTGCCAGTAGTATCCAGGGGTGGGGAGAGACCCAGTACTTC. The chain carries TRBV19 and TRBJ2-5, with TRBD1 as a possible D gene (6 bases). Germline V gene lookup returns CDR1 LNHDA and CDR2 SQIVND (reference sequence). The ends were cut back, 3 bases at V and 4 bases at J, with 12 bases in the middle. This CDR3 contains 14 residues.

The chain has TRBV7-9 and TRBJ2-3, with 10 bases fitting TRBD2. CDR1 and CDR2 (germline): SEHNR, FQNEAQ (reference sequence). J gave up 10 bases and V 2 bases, and 12 bases lay outside the gene matches. This CDR3 region has 16 residues. CDR3 sequence (DNA): TGTGCCAGCAGCTTATTATCTAGCGGGAGTACGGGGGCGCAGTATTTT. Translation gives CASSLLSSGSTGAQYF.

CDR3 amino acids: CASSSGPNTEAFF. Written as DNA, the CDR3 is TGTGCCAGCAGCTCGGGCCCGAACACTGAAGCTTTCTTT. This chain links TRBV6-1 with TRBJ1-1; D gene unclear. V lost 6 bases and J 1 base, leaving 9 bases between the germline ends. From germline, CDR1 is MNHNS and CDR2 SASEGT. The length of the CDR3 is 13 residues.

This chain links TRBV9 with TRBJ2-3; the match to TRBD1 covers 10 bases. The V segment lost 0 bases and the J segment 6 bases; nucleotides outside the gene matches: 7. The CDR3 is 16 amino acids. Germline V gene lookup returns CDR1 SGDLS and CDR2 YYNGEE. The CDR3 region has the DNA TGTGCCAGCAGCGTAGTTGGAGGGACAGGGGTGGATACGCAGTATTTT. The encoded protein is CASSVVGGTGVDTQYF.

V and J are TRBV19 and TRBJ1-2; 8 bases match TRBD1. Trimming took 4 bases from V and 4 from J; bases not matched to a gene: 11. The CDR3 length is 16 residues. The V gene's germline CDR1 is LNHDA and CDR2 SQIVND (reference sequence). CDR3 coding DNA: TGTGCCAGTAGTAAGACCGGGACAGGAACGAGCTATGGCTACACCTTC. As protein: CASSKTGTGTSYGYTF.

The genes are TRBV11-3 and TRBJ2-5; D remains ambiguous. This CDR3 has 12 amino acids. The germline V gene has CDR1 SGHNT and CDR2 YENEEA. V shed 2 bases and J shed 2 bases, with 3 bases lying between them. CDR3 sequence (DNA): TGTGCCAGCAGCTTATGGCAAGAGACCCAGTACTTC. Translation gives CASSLWQETQYF.

This chain links TRBV4-1 with TRBJ2-7, with TRBD2 identical over 8 bases. This CDR3 region has 15 residues. The ends lost 0 bases at V and 6 bases at J; junction bases unmatched: 7. The germline V gene encodes CDR1 MGHRA and CDR2 YSYEKL. DNA for the CDR3: TGCGCCAGCAGCCAAGATCCCAGCGGGAGCGGCGAGCAGTACTTC. As protein: CASSQDPSGSGEQYF.

The rearrangement links TRBV10-2 to TRBJ2-5, with a weak D call TRBD2 (6 bases). V lost 4 bases, J lost 4 bases, and 13 bases lay in between. This CDR3 is 14 amino acids long. Germline CDR1 is WSHSY and CDR2 is SAAADI. Written as DNA, the CDR3 is TGCGCCAGCAGTGGCCCGGACTATCCAGAGACCCAGTACTTC. Translation: CASSGPDYPETQYF.